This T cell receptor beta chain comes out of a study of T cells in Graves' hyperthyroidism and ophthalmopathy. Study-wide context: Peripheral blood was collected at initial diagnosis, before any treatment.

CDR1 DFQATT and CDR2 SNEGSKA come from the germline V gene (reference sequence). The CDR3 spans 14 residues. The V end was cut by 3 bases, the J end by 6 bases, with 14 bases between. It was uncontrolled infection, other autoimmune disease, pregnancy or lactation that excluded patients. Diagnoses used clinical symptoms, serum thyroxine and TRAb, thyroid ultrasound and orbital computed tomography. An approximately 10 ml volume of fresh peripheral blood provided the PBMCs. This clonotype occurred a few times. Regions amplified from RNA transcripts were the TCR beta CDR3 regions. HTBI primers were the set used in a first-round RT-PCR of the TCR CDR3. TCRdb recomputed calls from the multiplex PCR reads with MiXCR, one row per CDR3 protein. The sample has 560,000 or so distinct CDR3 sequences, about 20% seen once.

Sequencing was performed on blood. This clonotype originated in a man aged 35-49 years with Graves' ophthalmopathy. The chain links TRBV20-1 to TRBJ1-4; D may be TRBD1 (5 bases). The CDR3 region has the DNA TGCAGTGCTAGCCGGGGGGGACCCGATGAAAAACTGTTTTTT. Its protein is CSASRGGPDEKLFF.